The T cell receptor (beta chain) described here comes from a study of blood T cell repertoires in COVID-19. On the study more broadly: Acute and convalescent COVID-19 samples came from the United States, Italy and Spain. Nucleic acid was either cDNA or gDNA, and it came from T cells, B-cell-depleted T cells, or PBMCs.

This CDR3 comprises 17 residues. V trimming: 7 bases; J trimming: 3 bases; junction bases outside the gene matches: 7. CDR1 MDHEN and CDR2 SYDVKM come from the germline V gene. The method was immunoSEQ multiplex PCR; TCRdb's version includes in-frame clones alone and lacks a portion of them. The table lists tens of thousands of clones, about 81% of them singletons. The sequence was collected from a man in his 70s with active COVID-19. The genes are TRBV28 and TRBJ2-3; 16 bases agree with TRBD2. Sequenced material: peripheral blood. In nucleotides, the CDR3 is TGTGCCAGCAACTCGGGACTAGCGGGAGGGGCGACAGATACGCAGTATTTT. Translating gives CASNSGLAGGATDTQYF.